These T cell receptor beta chains were read from a single sample in a study of blood T cell repertoires in COVID-19. The protocol was immunoSEQ multiplex PCR, while the TCRdb copy is restricted to in-frame clones and leaves out a portion. Of some 240,000 clones in the sample, roughly 90% were seen once. Sequenced input: peripheral blood. Receptor source: a man aged 55 to 70 who had recovered from COVID-19. The CDR3 runs from the conserved cysteine through the conserved F or W. The order of the fields is CDR3 length, clone size, D gene, J gene, V gene, CDR3 protein, CDR3 DNA. D genes are given only for firm matches. Rows give clone size only sometimes, using once, few, many, or a class for an expanded clone.

14,.,TRBD1,TRBJ1-5,TRBV30,CAWSVGQGNQPQHF,TGTGCCTGGAGTGTGGGACAGGGCAATCAGCCCCAGCATTTT
14,.,TRBD2,TRBJ2-2,TRBV6-1,CASSFTPRGGGLFF,TGTGCCAGCAGTTTCACCCCCCGGGGGGGTGGGCTGTTTTTT
16,.,.,TRBJ1-6,TRBV18,CASSARGGTRNSPLHF,TGTGCCAGCTCGGCTCGGGGGGGAACTCGGAATTCACCCCTCCACTTT
14,.,.,TRBJ2-1,TRBV11-2,CASSLQREYNEQFF,TGTGCCAGCAGCCTTCAGCGAGAGTACAATGAGCAGTTCTTC
16,.,TRBD2,TRBJ2-5,TRBV11-2,CASSTLLLAGQETQYF,TGTGCCAGCAGCACCTTACTACTAGCGGGACAAGAGACCCAGTACTTC
16,.,.,TRBJ1-6,TRBV6-5,CASSWSSITPIVPLHF,TGTGCCAGCAGTTGGTCTAGCATCACACCAATAGTCCCCCTCCACTTT
12,.,.,TRBJ1-6,TRBV7-9,CASSYMNSPLHF,TGTGCCAGCAGCTATATGAATTCACCCCTCCACTTT
15,few,.,TRBJ2-1,TRBV6-2/TRBV6-3,CASSYVGGSYNEQFF,TGTGCCAGCAGTTACGTGGGGGGATCCTACAATGAGCAGTTCTTC
15,.,TRBD1,TRBJ2-2,TRBV5-1,CASSRTGESTGELFF,TGCGCCAGCAGTAGAACAGGGGAGTCCACCGGGGAGCTGTTTTTT
16,.,TRBD2,TRBJ2-3,TRBV29-1,CSVEPSSGASTDTQYF,TGCAGCGTTGAGCCCTCCAGCGGGGCTAGCACAGATACGCAGTATTTT
17,.,.,TRBJ1-6,TRBV19,CASRLLQGPPYNSPLHF,TGTGCCAGTAGACTTCTGCAGGGTCCCCCATATAATTCACCCCTCCACTTT
14,.,.,TRBJ2-1,TRBV12-5,CASAAGNSYNEQFF,TGTGCTAGTGCCGCGGGGAACTCCTACAATGAGCAGTTCTTC
13,.,.,TRBJ2-5,TRBV2,CAYRGDRRQTQYF,TGTGCCTACCGGGGGGACAGGAGACAGACCCAGTACTTC
14,.,TRBD1,TRBJ1-2,TRBV9,CASSEQQGIYGYTF,TGTGCCAGCAGCGAGCAACAGGGGATCTATGGCTACACCTTC
15,.,.,TRBJ1-2,TRBV28,CASSPPKGRAGGYTF,TGTGCCAGCAGTCCCCCTAAGGGTAGGGCGGGTGGCTACACCTTC
15,once,.,TRBJ1-2,TRBV27,CASSLSGGINYGYTF,TGTGCCAGCAGTTTATCGGGGGGGATTAACTATGGCTACACCTTC
13,.,.,TRBJ2-7,TRBV6-5,CASSPPTGFEQYF,TGTGCCAGCAGTCCACCAACAGGGTTCGAGCAGTACTTC
13,.,.,TRBJ1-1,TRBV24-1,CATSQGTGTEAFF,TGTGCCACCAGTCAGGGGACGGGCACTGAAGCTTTCTTT
13,.,TRBD2,TRBJ2-7,TRBV9,CASSRSGGSEQYF,TGTGCCAGCAGCCGATCGGGGGGAAGCGAGCAGTACTTC
15,.,.,TRBJ1-4,TRBV5-1,CASSAQAATNEKLFF,TGCGCCAGCAGCGCCCAAGCTGCAACTAATGAAAAACTGTTTTTT
15,.,.,TRBJ2-3,TRBV6-7,CARDFTGIVTDTQYF,TGTGCCAGAGACTTTACAGGGATCGTCACAGATACGCAGTATTTT
12,.,.,TRBJ2-3,TRBV6-6,CATSSSTDTQYF,TGTGCCACTTCGTCTAGCACAGATACGCAGTATTTT